This TCR beta chain was sequenced for a study of identical twins. Study-wide results and limits: Zero-insertion results could be subject to partial confounding by invariant MAIT and iNKT cells.

This clonotype occurred many times. The target antigen is unknown. Trimming took off 5 bases at V and 4 bases at J, with 17 bases between the two ends. CDR3 size: 16 residues. Germline loops: CDR1 SGHTA, CDR2 FQGNSA. A single record per CDR3 protein comes from TCRdb applying MiXCR to the 5' RACE reads. The sample has around 300,000 distinct CDR3 sequences; about 8% are singletons. The same sample was also used in a study of yellow fever vaccine responses in identical twins.

The specimen sequenced was memory (CD45RO+) T cells sorted from blood. V is TRBV7-2 and J is TRBJ2-2; D may be TRBD1 or TRBD2 (5 bases each). The TCR comes from a woman aged 18-29 years in good health. The CDR3 is CASSPREGAVTGELFF. Written as DNA, the CDR3 is TGTGCCAGCAGCCCCCGGGAAGGGGCGGTCACCGGGGAGCTGTTTTTT.